A selection of T cell receptor beta chains follows, all from one sample in a study of CD8 T cells in ankylosing spondylitis. One entry per CDR3 protein, called by TCRdb with MiXCR from the 5' RACE reads. The table lists about 160,000 distinct CDR3 sequences, 40% to 50% of them singletons. Sequenced input: synovial fluid, either unsorted or a sorted T cell fraction (not recorded which). These receptors came from a male donor with ankylosing spondylitis. Each CDR3 is given with its conserved first and last residue. Each record gives: D gene, J gene, clone size, V gene, CDR3 protein, CDR3 DNA. D genes are given only for firm matches. The size field is filled for only some rows; it gives once, few, many or a size class.

d_gene: TRBD2; j_gene: TRBJ2-2; abundance: few; v_gene: TRBV2; CDR3aa: CASGALAGELTGELFF; CDR3nt: TGTGCCAGCGGGGCACTAGCGGGGGAACTCACCGGGGAGCTGTTTTTT
d_gene: -; j_gene: TRBJ1-5; abundance: -; v_gene: TRBV19; CDR3aa: CASSIIDRVPPQHF; CDR3nt: TGTGCCAGTAGTATAATTGATCGGGTACCGCCCCAGCATTTT
d_gene: TRBD1; j_gene: TRBJ2-7; abundance: -; v_gene: TRBV4-3; CDR3aa: CASSQYRRQGVDEQYF; CDR3nt: TGCGCCAGCAGCCAATATCGCCGACAGGGTGTGGACGAGCAGTACTTC
d_gene: TRBD2; j_gene: TRBJ2-1; abundance: few; v_gene: TRBV20-1; CDR3aa: CSAGGLAGGDHNEQFF; CDR3nt: TGCAGTGCTGGGGGACTAGCGGGAGGAGACCACAATGAGCAGTTCTTC
d_gene: -; j_gene: TRBJ2-3; abundance: many; v_gene: TRBV2; CDR3aa: CASSETIPFGTQYF; CDR3nt: TGTGCCAGCAGTGAAACAATACCGTTCGGTACGCAGTATTTT
d_gene: TRBD1; j_gene: TRBJ2-7; abundance: -; v_gene: TRBV7-9; CDR3aa: CASSARDRGYEQYF; CDR3nt: TGTGCCAGCAGCGCAAGGGACAGGGGCTACGAGCAGTACTTC
d_gene: TRBD1; j_gene: TRBJ1-1; abundance: -; v_gene: TRBV6-5; CDR3aa: CASSYGTGIEAFF; CDR3nt: TGTGCCAGCAGTTATGGGACAGGGATTGAAGCTTTCTTT
d_gene: -; j_gene: TRBJ2-5; abundance: -; v_gene: TRBV18; CDR3aa: CASSSRSLRETQYF; CDR3nt: TGTGCCAGCTCAAGCCGGAGCCTGAGGGAGACCCAGTACTTC
d_gene: -; j_gene: TRBJ2-1; abundance: many; v_gene: TRBV9; CDR3aa: CASSVGGRDNEQFF; CDR3nt: TGTGCCAGCAGCGTGGGGGGGCGGGACAATGAGCAGTTCTTC
d_gene: TRBD2; j_gene: TRBJ2-5; abundance: -; v_gene: TRBV2; CDR3aa: CASRGTSGGVQETQYF; CDR3nt: TGTGCCAGCAGGGGGACTAGCGGGGGGGTTCAGGAGACCCAGTACTTC
d_gene: TRBD1; j_gene: TRBJ2-2; abundance: -; v_gene: TRBV7-9; CDR3aa: CASSLKTGDTGELFF; CDR3nt: TGTGCCAGCAGCTTGAAGACAGGGGATACCGGGGAGCTGTTTTTT
d_gene: TRBD1; j_gene: TRBJ2-1; abundance: -; v_gene: TRBV5-4; CDR3aa: CASSSGPRHRGLFF; CDR3nt: TGTGCCAGCAGCTCCGGCCCAAGACATAGGGGGCTGTTCTTC
d_gene: -; j_gene: TRBJ1-1; abundance: few; v_gene: TRBV5-1; CDR3aa: CASRFKPTLNTEAFF; CDR3nt: TGCGCCAGCAGATTTAAGCCCACATTGAACACTGAAGCTTTCTTT
d_gene: -; j_gene: TRBJ2-1; abundance: -; v_gene: TRBV7-8; CDR3aa: CASSFGAAPYNEQFF; CDR3nt: TGTGCCAGCAGCTTCGGGGCCGCCCCTTACAATGAGCAGTTCTTC
d_gene: -; j_gene: TRBJ1-1; abundance: -; v_gene: TRBV28; CDR3aa: CASSATWGLNTEAFF; CDR3nt: TGTGCCAGCAGTGCGACTTGGGGTCTGAACACTGAAGCTTTCTTT
d_gene: TRBD2; j_gene: TRBJ2-7; abundance: -; v_gene: TRBV27; CDR3aa: CASSLSAGGSYEQYF; CDR3nt: TGTGCCAGCAGTTTATCGGCGGGGGGGTCCTACGAGCAGTACTTC
d_gene: -; j_gene: TRBJ2-7; abundance: -; v_gene: TRBV7-6; CDR3aa: CASSGSSGGYEQYF; CDR3nt: TGTGCCAGCAGCGGGTCCAGCGGAGGCTACGAGCAGTACTTC
d_gene: -; j_gene: TRBJ1-1; abundance: -; v_gene: TRBV12-3/TRBV12-4; CDR3aa: CASSRGLRWGNTEAFF; CDR3nt: TGTGCCAGCAGCCGGGGACTCCGGTGGGGGAACACTGAAGCTTTCTTT
d_gene: -; j_gene: TRBJ1-2; abundance: -; v_gene: TRBV9; CDR3aa: CASSANPAVESPTGYTF; CDR3nt: TGTGCCAGCAGCGCCAACCCAGCAGTAGAGTCACCCACTGGCTACACCTTC
d_gene: TRBD1; j_gene: TRBJ2-7; abundance: few; v_gene: TRBV5-1; CDR3aa: CASSSTPDRGYEQYF; CDR3nt: TGCGCCAGCAGCTCGACCCCCGACAGGGGCTACGAGCAGTACTTC
d_gene: -; j_gene: TRBJ2-2; abundance: few; v_gene: TRBV27; CDR3aa: CASSPLESGELFF; CDR3nt: TGTGCCAGCAGCCCCCTGGAGTCCGGGGAGCTGTTTTTT
d_gene: TRBD1; j_gene: TRBJ1-4; abundance: -; v_gene: TRBV12-3/TRBV12-4; CDR3aa: CASSSRPGIQGVGEKLFF; CDR3nt: TGTGCCAGCAGTTCGCGTCCTGGGATACAGGGGGTGGGAGAAAAACTGTTTTTT
d_gene: -; j_gene: TRBJ2-7; abundance: few; v_gene: TRBV28; CDR3aa: CASSLLGRLNYEQYF; CDR3nt: TGTGCCAGCAGTTTATTGGGGAGACTAAACTACGAGCAGTACTTC
d_gene: -; j_gene: TRBJ1-4; abundance: -; v_gene: TRBV27; CDR3aa: CASMGYGDRGKLFF; CDR3nt: TGTGCCAGCATGGGGTATGGAGATCGTGGAAAACTGTTTTTT
d_gene: -; j_gene: TRBJ2-2; abundance: -; v_gene: TRBV5-6; CDR3aa: CASSKPPGWSTGELFF; CDR3nt: TGTGCCAGCAGCAAACCTCCAGGGTGGAGTACCGGGGAGCTGTTTTTT
d_gene: TRBD1; j_gene: TRBJ2-1; abundance: -; v_gene: TRBV7-3; CDR3aa: CASTLGQEETDNEQFF; CDR3nt: TGTGCCAGCACCCTCGGACAGGAGGAAACCGATAATGAGCAGTTCTTC
d_gene: -; j_gene: TRBJ2-7; abundance: -; v_gene: TRBV6-5; CDR3aa: CASNLDTTGIPYF; CDR3nt: TGTGCCAGCAATTTGGACACAACAGGGATTCCGTACTTC
d_gene: -; j_gene: TRBJ2-1; abundance: many; v_gene: TRBV4-2; CDR3aa: CASSQDPGSPANEQFF; CDR3nt: TGTGCCAGCAGCCAAGATCCCGGGAGTCCCGCCAATGAGCAGTTCTTC
d_gene: -; j_gene: TRBJ2-2; abundance: -; v_gene: TRBV6-2/TRBV6-3; CDR3aa: CASSYVRSTGELFF; CDR3nt: TGTGCCAGCAGTTACGTCCGGTCCACCGGGGAGCTGTTTTTT
d_gene: -; j_gene: TRBJ2-3; abundance: few; v_gene: TRBV5-1; CDR3aa: CASSFEGTDTQYF; CDR3nt: TGCGCCAGCAGCTTCGAGGGCACAGATACGCAGTATTTT
d_gene: -; j_gene: TRBJ1-6; abundance: few; v_gene: TRBV3-1; CDR3aa: CASSQDSRFYNSPLHF; CDR3nt: TGTGCCAGCAGCCAAGATTCACGGTTTTATAATTCACCCCTCCACTTT
d_gene: -; j_gene: TRBJ2-1; abundance: many; v_gene: TRBV29-1; CDR3aa: CSVELAVSYNEQFF; CDR3nt: TGCAGCGTGGAACTAGCAGTCTCCTACAATGAGCAGTTCTTC
d_gene: -; j_gene: TRBJ1-1; abundance: -; v_gene: TRBV6-1; CDR3aa: CASRKRLMNTEAFF; CDR3nt: TGTGCCAGCAGAAAGAGGCTTATGAACACTGAAGCTTTCTTT
d_gene: -; j_gene: TRBJ1-1; abundance: -; v_gene: TRBV5-1; CDR3aa: CASSLGPSYLNTEAFF; CDR3nt: TGCGCCAGCAGCTTGGGACCCTCATATTTGAACACTGAAGCTTTCTTT
d_gene: TRBD1; j_gene: TRBJ1-1; abundance: once; v_gene: TRBV5-6; CDR3aa: CASNLPSTGGFFTEAFF; CDR3nt: TGTGCCAGCAACTTGCCGAGTACAGGGGGCTTTTTTACTGAAGCTTTCTTT
d_gene: TRBD2; j_gene: TRBJ2-7; abundance: -; v_gene: TRBV20-1; CDR3aa: CSLRTSVDYEQYF; CDR3nt: TGCAGCCTCCGGACTAGCGTTGACTACGAGCAGTACTTC
d_gene: TRBD1; j_gene: TRBJ2-3; abundance: few; v_gene: TRBV28; CDR3aa: CASSLTPGQGADTQYF; CDR3nt: TGTGCCAGCAGTTTAACCCCTGGACAGGGGGCAGATACGCAGTATTTT
d_gene: TRBD2; j_gene: TRBJ2-1; abundance: few; v_gene: TRBV28; CDR3aa: CASSLTRGASGRSYNEQFF; CDR3nt: TGTGCCAGCAGTTTAACCCGCGGGGCTAGCGGAAGGTCCTACAATGAGCAGTTCTTC
d_gene: -; j_gene: TRBJ2-1; abundance: few; v_gene: TRBV9; CDR3aa: CASSVEAGTQVGQFF; CDR3nt: TGTGCCAGCAGCGTAGAGGCTGGGACCCAAGTAGGGCAGTTCTTC
d_gene: -; j_gene: TRBJ2-3; abundance: -; v_gene: TRBV28; CDR3aa: CASNLGWSTDTQYF; CDR3nt: TGTGCCAGCAATCTCGGGTGGAGCACAGATACGCAGTATTTT
d_gene: -; j_gene: TRBJ2-3; abundance: -; v_gene: TRBV27; CDR3aa: CASLPSVWGTDTQYF; CDR3nt: TGTGCCAGCTTACCTAGTGTCTGGGGCACAGATACGCAGTATTTT
d_gene: -; j_gene: TRBJ1-6; abundance: -; v_gene: TRBV24-1; CDR3aa: CATSDSTWGSYNSPLHF; CDR3nt: TGTGCCACCAGTGATTCCACGTGGGGCTCCTATAATTCACCCCTCCACTTT
d_gene: -; j_gene: TRBJ2-3; abundance: -; v_gene: TRBV28; CDR3aa: CASSLNRPSTDTQYF; CDR3nt: TGTGCCAGCAGTTTAAACAGGCCATCCACAGATACGCAGTATTTT
d_gene: TRBD2; j_gene: TRBJ2-1; abundance: -; v_gene: TRBV12-3/TRBV12-4; CDR3aa: CASSFLAGGLDEQFF; CDR3nt: TGTGCCAGCAGTTTCCTAGCGGGGGGGCTCGATGAGCAGTTCTTC
d_gene: -; j_gene: TRBJ2-2; abundance: -; v_gene: TRBV12-3/TRBV12-4; CDR3aa: CASNSRDMNTGELFF; CDR3nt: TGTGCCAGCAATTCCCGGGACATGAACACCGGGGAGCTGTTTTTT
d_gene: TRBD2; j_gene: TRBJ2-1; abundance: -; v_gene: TRBV3-1; CDR3aa: CASRAGLTYNEQFF; CDR3nt: TGTGCCAGCCGAGCGGGACTAACCTACAATGAGCAGTTCTTC
d_gene: -; j_gene: TRBJ2-1; abundance: -; v_gene: TRBV18; CDR3aa: CASSPDSSYNEQFF; CDR3nt: TGTGCCAGCTCACCGGACTCCTCCTACAATGAGCAGTTCTTC
d_gene: -; j_gene: TRBJ1-1; abundance: -; v_gene: TRBV10-3; CDR3aa: CAISEQGPNTEAFF; CDR3nt: TGTGCCATCAGTGAGCAGGGACCGAACACTGAAGCTTTCTTT
d_gene: -; j_gene: TRBJ1-2; abundance: -; v_gene: TRBV27; CDR3aa: CASRPVSFYGYTF; CDR3nt: TGTGCCAGCAGGCCAGTCAGTTTCTATGGCTACACCTTC
d_gene: -; j_gene: TRBJ2-1; abundance: -; v_gene: TRBV11-2; CDR3aa: CASSLATSKDEQFF; CDR3nt: TGTGCCAGCAGCTTAGCGACTAGTAAAGATGAGCAGTTCTTC
d_gene: TRBD2; j_gene: TRBJ2-7; abundance: large; v_gene: TRBV27; CDR3aa: CASSLILGGGQNEQYF; CDR3nt: TGTGCCAGCAGTTTAATTCTTGGCGGGGGGCAGAACGAGCAGTACTTC
d_gene: -; j_gene: TRBJ2-7; abundance: -; v_gene: TRBV27; CDR3aa: CASKQGGWGEQYF; CDR3nt: TGTGCCAGCAAGCAGGGGGGCTGGGGAGAGCAGTACTTC
d_gene: TRBD1; j_gene: TRBJ2-1; abundance: -; v_gene: TRBV11-1; CDR3aa: CASSLGGTGGPYNEQFF; CDR3nt: TGTGCCAGCAGCTTGGGGGGGACAGGGGGCCCCTACAATGAGCAGTTCTTC
d_gene: -; j_gene: TRBJ2-1; abundance: -; v_gene: TRBV4-1; CDR3aa: CASSVMAFYEQFF; CDR3nt: TGCGCCAGCAGCGTTATGGCCTTTTATGAGCAGTTCTTC
d_gene: -; j_gene: TRBJ1-4; abundance: -; v_gene: TRBV4-3; CDR3aa: CASSQGHSSTNEKLFF; CDR3nt: TGCGCCAGCAGCCAGGGGCACTCATCAACTAATGAAAAACTGTTTTTT
d_gene: -; j_gene: TRBJ2-1; abundance: -; v_gene: TRBV10-2; CDR3aa: CASSERGPQNEQFF; CDR3nt: TGCGCCAGCAGTGAAAGGGGACCTCAGAATGAGCAGTTCTTC
d_gene: TRBD2; j_gene: TRBJ2-5; abundance: -; v_gene: TRBV28; CDR3aa: CASSLSLAEPAGQETQYF; CDR3nt: TGTGCCAGCAGTTTATCCCTAGCGGAGCCCGCCGGCCAAGAGACCCAGTACTTC
d_gene: TRBD1; j_gene: TRBJ1-5; abundance: -; v_gene: TRBV20-1; CDR3aa: CSARPGQGYQPQHF; CDR3nt: TGCAGTGCCAGGCCGGGACAGGGCTATCAGCCCCAGCATTTT